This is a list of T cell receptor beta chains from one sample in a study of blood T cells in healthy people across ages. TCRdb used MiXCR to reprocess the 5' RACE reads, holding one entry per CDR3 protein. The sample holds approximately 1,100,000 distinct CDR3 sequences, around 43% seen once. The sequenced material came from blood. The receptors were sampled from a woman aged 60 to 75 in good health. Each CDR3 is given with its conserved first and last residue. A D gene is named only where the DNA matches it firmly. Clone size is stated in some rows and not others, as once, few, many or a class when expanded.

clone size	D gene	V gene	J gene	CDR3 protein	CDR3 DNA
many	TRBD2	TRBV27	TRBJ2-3	CASRLWTSGADTQYF	TGTGCCAGCAGACTATGGACTAGCGGAGCAGATACGCAGTATTTT
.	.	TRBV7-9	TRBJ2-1	CASSSAVDNEQFF	TGTGCCAGCAGCTCCGCCGTAGACAATGAGCAGTTCTTC
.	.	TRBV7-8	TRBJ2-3	CASSSALTWSFTDTQYF	TGTGCCAGCAGCTCGGCCCTTACTTGGTCCTTCACAGATACGCAGTATTTT
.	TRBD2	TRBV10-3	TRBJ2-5	CAISEYASGSQTQYF	TGTGCCATCAGTGAGTACGCTAGCGGCTCCCAGACCCAGTACTTC
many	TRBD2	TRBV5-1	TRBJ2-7	CASSPSGRPTYEQYF	TGCGCCAGCAGCCCGAGCGGGAGGCCGACCTACGAGCAGTACTTC
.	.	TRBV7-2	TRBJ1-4	CASSLTGLGEKLFF	TGTGCCAGCAGCCTGACAGGTCTAGGGGAAAAACTGTTTTTT
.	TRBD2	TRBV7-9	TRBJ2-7	CASSLTGTKKTYEQYF	TGTGCCAGCAGCTTGACCGGGACTAAGAAGACCTACGAGCAGTACTTC
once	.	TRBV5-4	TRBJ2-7	CASSRTSEDEQYF	TGTGCCAGCAGCCGCACTAGTGAGGACGAGCAGTACTTC
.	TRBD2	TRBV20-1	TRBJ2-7	CSARDLKWVAGAQGEQYF	TGCAGTGCTAGAGATCTGAAATGGGTAGCGGGAGCTCAAGGGGAGCAGTACTTC
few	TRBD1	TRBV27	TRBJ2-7	CASSLGTGRYEQYF	TGTGCCAGCAGTTTAGGGACAGGGAGGTACGAGCAGTACTTC
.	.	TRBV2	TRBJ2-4	CASNEGVKNIQYF	TGTGCCAGCAACGAGGGCGTTAAAAACATTCAGTACTTC
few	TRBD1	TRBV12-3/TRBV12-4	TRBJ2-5	CASREDRAPNEQYF	TGTGCCAGCAGGGAGGACAGGGCGCCCAATGAGCAGTACTTC
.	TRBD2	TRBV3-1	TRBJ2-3	CASRPSGGRADTQYF	TGTGCCAGCAGGCCCTCGGGGGGAAGGGCAGATACGCAGTATTTT
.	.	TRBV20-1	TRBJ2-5	CSASEGVSTQYF	TGCAGTGCTAGCGAAGGGGTATCGACCCAGTACTTC
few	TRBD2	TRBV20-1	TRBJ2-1	CSALAGGGYNEQFF	TGCAGTGCTCTAGCGGGAGGGGGGTACAATGAGCAGTTCTTC
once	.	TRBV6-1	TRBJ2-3	CASSEVSDLNTQYF	TGTGCCAGCAGTGAAGTATCCGACCTAAATACGCAGTATTTT
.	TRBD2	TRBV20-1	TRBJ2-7	CSAIPLTSGIYEQYF	TGCAGTGCGATACCCTTGACTAGCGGGATATACGAGCAGTACTTC
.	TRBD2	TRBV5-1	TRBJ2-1	CASSLVSSGRTYNEQFF	TGCGCCAGCAGCTTGGTGTCTAGCGGGAGAACTTACAATGAGCAGTTCTTC
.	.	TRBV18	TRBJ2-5	CASSPPSSLETQYF	TGTGCCAGCTCACCACCGTCTAGCCTAGAGACCCAGTACTTC
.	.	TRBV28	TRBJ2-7	CASTPGILISYEQYF	TGTGCCAGCACCCCCGGGATCCTCATCTCCTACGAGCAGTACTTC
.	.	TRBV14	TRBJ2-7	CASSQAGRRYEQYF	TGTGCCAGCAGCCAGGCGGGTCGCAGGTACGAGCAGTACTTC
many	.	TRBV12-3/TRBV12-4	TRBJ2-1	CASSSGLLQSSYNEQFF	TGTGCCAGCAGTTCCGGACTACTCCAAAGCTCCTACAATGAGCAGTTCTTC
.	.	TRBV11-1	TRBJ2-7	CASSPGGGSGRDEQYF	TGTGCCAGCAGCCCAGGTGGGGGGAGTGGGCGCGACGAGCAGTACTTC
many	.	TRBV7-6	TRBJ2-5	CASSLWDAQETQYF	TGTGCCAGCAGCTTGTGGGACGCCCAAGAGACCCAGTACTTC
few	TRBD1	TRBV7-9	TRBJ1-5	CASSLSTGDQPQHF	TGTGCCAGCAGCTTATCGACAGGGGACCAGCCCCAGCATTTT
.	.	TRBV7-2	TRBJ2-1	CASSSNREGQFF	TGTGCCAGCAGCTCCAACAGGGAAGGGCAGTTCTTC
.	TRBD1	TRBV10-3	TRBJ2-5	CAIRGTGDGGEQYF	TGTGCCATCAGAGGGACAGGTGATGGTGGTGAGCAGTACTTC
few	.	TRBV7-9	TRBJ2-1	CASSWTSNEQFF	TGTGCCAGCAGCTGGACCTCTAATGAGCAGTTCTTC
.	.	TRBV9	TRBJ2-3	CASSVQGEDTQYF	TGTGCCAGCAGCGTTCAAGGGGAGGATACGCAGTATTTT